This is a list of T cell receptor beta chains from one sample in a study of T cell changes during pregnancy in multiple sclerosis. Profiled with immunoSEQ multiplex PCR; TCRdb holds only in-frame clones, not every one. The sample has about 50,000 clones; 90% to 95% are singletons. The starting material was CD8+ T cells from peripheral blood mononuclear cells, obtained before pregnancy. All receptors derive from a female donor with multiple sclerosis, enrolled in a pregnancy study. Each CDR3 is given with its conserved first and last residue. D genes are given only for firm matches. Clone sizes are given selectively: once, few, many, or a class where the clone is expanded.

.	TRBV19	16	TRBJ1-5	TRBD1	CASSIEGTGVNQPQHF	TGTGCCAGTAGTATAGAAGGGACAGGGGTTAATCAGCCCCAGCATTTT
.	TRBV15	12	TRBJ2-7	.	CATRLFSYEQYF	TGTGCCACCCGGTTGTTCTCCTACGAGCAGTACTTC
.	TRBV5-1	14	TRBJ1-1	.	CASSLLGRNTEAFF	TGCGCCAGCAGCTTGCTGGGCCGAAACACTGAAGCTTTCTTT
.	TRBV20-1	11	TRBJ1-1	.	CSAREGGEAFF	TGCAGTGCTAGAGAAGGGGGTGAAGCTTTCTTT
.	TRBV29-1	16	TRBJ2-2	TRBD1	CSVVAGGHTNTGELFF	TGCAGCGTTGTAGCAGGGGGACACACGAACACCGGGGAGCTGTTTTTT
.	TRBV27	17	TRBJ2-3	TRBD1	CASSLLRTGAPADTQYF	TGTGCCAGCAGTTTATTACGGACAGGGGCGCCCGCAGATACGCAGTATTTT
.	TRBV7-9	14	TRBJ2-7	TRBD1	CASSLPGGRYEQYF	TGTGCCAGCAGCTTACCAGGGGGCAGGTACGAGCAGTACTTC
few	TRBV6-4	14	TRBJ2-3	.	CASSDSSGADTQYF	TGTGCCAGCAGTGACTCGTCCGGGGCAGATACGCAGTATTTT
once	TRBV4-3	14	TRBJ1-4	.	CASSQARSHEKLFF	TGCGCCAGCAGCCAAGCCCGGTCACATGAAAAACTGTTTTTT
.	TRBV25-1	16	TRBJ2-1	TRBD2	CASSEYSGRAYNEQFF	TGTGCCAGCAGTGAATATAGCGGGAGGGCCTACAATGAGCAGTTCTTC
once	TRBV4-1	16	TRBJ2-1	TRBD2	CASSHGTSVSYNEQFF	TGCGCCAGCAGCCACGGGACTAGCGTCTCCTACAATGAGCAGTTCTTC
once	TRBV9	13	TRBJ2-5	.	CASSEGGQETQYF	TGTGCCAGCAGCGAGGGGGGGCAAGAGACCCAGTACTTC
.	TRBV5-1	13	TRBJ1-1	.	CASKEVVDTEAFF	TGCGCCAGCAAAGAGGTTGTAGACACTGAAGCTTTCTTT
few	TRBV12-2	14	TRBJ2-7	.	CASRFETDSYEQYF	TGTGCAAGTCGCTTCGAGACTGACTCCTACGAGCAGTACTTC
.	TRBV27	15	TRBJ2-1	TRBD2	CASSPGTSAYNEQFF	TGTGCCAGCAGTCCCGGGACTAGCGCCTACAATGAGCAGTTCTTC
.	TRBV7-2	13	TRBJ2-3	.	CASSDGAADTQYF	TGTGCCAGCAGCGATGGGGCGGCAGATACGCAGTATTTT
once	TRBV4-3	15	TRBJ2-1	.	CASSPAEASYNEQFF	TGCGCCAGCAGCCCGGCTGAGGCCTCCTACAATGAGCAGTTCTTC
.	TRBV6-5	12	TRBJ2-7	TRBD1	CASSPGTGEQYF	TGTGCCAGCAGCCCCGGGACAGGGGAGCAGTACTTC
.	TRBV2	15	TRBJ1-1	TRBD1	CASIEQGAGDTEAFF	TGTGCCAGCATAGAGCAGGGGGCGGGGGACACTGAAGCTTTCTTT
.	TRBV14	12	TRBJ1-1	.	CASSQVPGKAFF	TGTGCCAGCAGCCAAGTTCCGGGGAAAGCTTTCTTT
.	TRBV23-1	19	TRBJ1-1	TRBD1	CASSQFPNHRGPMNTEAFF	TGCGCCAGCAGTCAATTCCCAAATCACAGGGGGCCCATGAACACTGAAGCTTTCTTT
.	TRBV5-6	16	TRBJ1-5	.	CASSLAGGVSNQPQHF	TGTGCCAGCAGCCTCGCCGGGGGAGTGAGCAATCAGCCCCAGCATTTT
.	TRBV7-9	13	TRBJ2-5	TRBD1	CASSPGGDETQYF	TGTGCCAGCAGTCCAGGGGGCGACGAGACCCAGTACTTC
.	TRBV5-1	13	TRBJ1-2	.	CASSGGDNYGYTF	TGCGCCAGCAGTGGAGGGGACAACTATGGCTACACCTTC
.	TRBV11-2	17	TRBJ1-2	.	CASSLDGGAGEGYGYTF	TGTGCCAGCAGCTTAGATGGAGGGGCCGGGGAGGGCTATGGCTACACCTTC
.	TRBV18	12	TRBJ1-3	.	CASSPSGNTIYF	TGTGCCAGCTCACCGAGCGGAAACACCATATATTTT
.	TRBV7-2	13	TRBJ2-7	.	CASSWRLPNEQYF	TGTGCCAGCAGCTGGAGGCTCCCGAACGAGCAGTACTTC